This T cell receptor (beta chain) was identified in a study of CD8 T cells in ankylosing spondylitis. This clonotype was seen a few times. Its antigen remains unidentified. The CDR3 is 13 residues long. CDR1 and CDR2 from the germline V gene are SGHRS and YFSETQ. V lost 0 bases and J 6 bases, leaving 7 bases between the germline ends. Study-wide findings and caveats: Prior literature has documented some motif variants in synovial fluid and blood from reactive arthritis. Blood from ankylosing spondylitis patients appeared to carry a characteristic eight-variant TCR beta motif.

TCRdb itself ran the 5' RACE reads through MiXCR, one entry per CDR3 protein. The table has 750,000 to 850,000 distinct CDR3 sequences, about 11% seen once. V gene TRBV5-1 combines with J gene TRBJ2-4; the D gene is possibly TRBD1 (6 bases). Material for sequencing was blood, either unsorted or a sorted T cell fraction (not recorded which). The origin of this receptor is a male donor with ankylosing spondylitis. The DNA of the CDR3 is TGCGCCAGCAGCTTGGACAGGGCAAACATTCAGTACTTC. Protein: CASSLDRANIQYF.